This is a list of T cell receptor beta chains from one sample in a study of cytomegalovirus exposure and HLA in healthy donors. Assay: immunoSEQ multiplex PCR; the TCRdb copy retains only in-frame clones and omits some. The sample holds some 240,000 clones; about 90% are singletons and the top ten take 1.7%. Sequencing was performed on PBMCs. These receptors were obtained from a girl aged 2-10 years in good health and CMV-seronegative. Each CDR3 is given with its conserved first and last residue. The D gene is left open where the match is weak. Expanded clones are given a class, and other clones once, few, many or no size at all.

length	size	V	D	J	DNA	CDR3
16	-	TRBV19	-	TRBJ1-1	TGTGCCAGTACCGTCCACAGCCTCACCTTGAACACTGAAGCTTTCTTT	CASTVHSLTLNTEAFF
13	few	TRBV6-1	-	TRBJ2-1	TGTGCCAGTGGGGCGGCAGACTACAATGAGCAGTTCTTC	CASGAADYNEQFF
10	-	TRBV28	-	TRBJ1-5	TGTGCCAGCAGTTTCGGGTCCCAGCATTTT	CASSFGSQHF
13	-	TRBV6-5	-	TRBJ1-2	TGTGCCAGCAGTGAAGGAAGGGACTCCCGGCAGGGATTC	CASSEGRDSRQGF
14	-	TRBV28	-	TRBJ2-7	TGTGCCAGCAGTTTGTTTGAGAGGGCCTACGAGCAGTACTTC	CASSLFERAYEQYF
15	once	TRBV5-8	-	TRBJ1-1	TGTGCCAGCAGCTTGGTTACAGCCAGGAACACTGAAGCTTTCTTT	CASSLVTARNTEAFF
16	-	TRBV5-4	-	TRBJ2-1	TGTGCCAGCAGCTTGGGAGGGGGAGATGCCTACAATGAGCAGTTCTTC	CASSLGGGDAYNEQFF
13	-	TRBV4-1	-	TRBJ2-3	TGCGCCAGCACCCCGCGCCTCACAGATACGCAGTATTTT	CASTPRLTDTQYF
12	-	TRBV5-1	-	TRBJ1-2	TGCGCCAGCAGCTTGGGGGGGGACGGCTACACCTTC	CASSLGGDGYTF
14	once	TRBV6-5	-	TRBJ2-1	TGTGCCAGCAGTCTCCCGGGGGGCCGGAATGAGCAGTTCTTC	CASSLPGGRNEQFF
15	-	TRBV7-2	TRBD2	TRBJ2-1	TGTGCCAGCAGCTTAAGGACTAGCGGGAGTAGTGAGCAGTTCTTC	CASSLRTSGSSEQFF
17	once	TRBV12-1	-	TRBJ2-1	-	CASSARWGGGSYNEQFF
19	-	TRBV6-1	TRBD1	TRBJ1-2	TGTGCCAGCAGTGACCCCCGGGACAGGGGGCTGAAAACACTCTATGGCTACACCTTC	CASSDPRDRGLKTLYGYTF
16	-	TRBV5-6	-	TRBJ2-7	TGTGCCAGCAGCCACGCTCCGATTATCAGCTCCTACGAGCAGTACTTC	CASSHAPIISSYEQYF
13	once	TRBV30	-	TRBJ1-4	TGTGCCTGGAGTCAATCAACTAATGAAAAACTGTTTTTT	CAWSQSTNEKLFF
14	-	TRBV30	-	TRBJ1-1	TGTGCCTGGAGTCCCGCCAGGCAAAACACTGAAGCTTTCTTT	CAWSPARQNTEAFF
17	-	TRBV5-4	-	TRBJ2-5	TGTGCCAGCAGCTTGCGGTTTGGGGGCGAACAGGGAGAGACCCAGTACTTC	CASSLRFGGEQGETQYF
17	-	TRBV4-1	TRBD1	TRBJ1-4	TGCGCCAGCAGCCGCGAACGGTGGGACAGCCTGAATGAAAAACTGTTTTTT	CASSRERWDSLNEKLFF
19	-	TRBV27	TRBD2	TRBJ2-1	TGTGCCAGCAGTTTCCTTCGGGGTAGCGGGATTAGCTCCTACAATGAGCAGTTCTTC	CASSFLRGSGISSYNEQFF
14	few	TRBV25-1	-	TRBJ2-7	TGTGCCAGCACTAACGAGAAGGGGAACTACGAGCAGTACTTC	CASTNEKGNYEQYF
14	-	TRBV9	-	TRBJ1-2	TGTGCCACCAAGAGGGCTGGGAATAACTATGGCTACACCTTC	CATKRAGNNYGYTF
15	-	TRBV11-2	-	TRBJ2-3	TGTGCCAGCAGCTTCCCAGGACAGATTTTCAGTACGCAGTATTTT	CASSFPGQIFSTQYF
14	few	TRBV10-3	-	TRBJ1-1	TGTGCCATCAGTGAAGTAGGGGATGGAACTGAAGCTTTCTTT	CAISEVGDGTEAFF
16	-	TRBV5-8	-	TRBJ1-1	TGTGCCAGCAGCTCCTCGGGACTTCCCTCGAACACTGAAGCTTTCTTT	CASSSSGLPSNTEAFF
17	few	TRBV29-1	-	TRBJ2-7	TGCAGCGTTTCTCCCCCGTACCAAGCGGAAAGCTCCTACGAGCAGTACTTC	CSVSPPYQAESSYEQYF
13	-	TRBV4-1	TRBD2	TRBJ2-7	TGCGCCAGCAGCCAGGGACTAGACTACGAGCAGTACTTC	CASSQGLDYEQYF